This T cell receptor beta chain was profiled in a study of a mutant IDH1 vaccine in newly diagnosed glioma. Study details: Therapy received beforehand was radiotherapy, temozolomide, or both, with most patients given both.

The assay was immunoSEQ multiplex PCR, and TCRdb's table has in-frame clones only and misses some. The sample holds 45,000 to 60,000 clones, around 80% seen once. Remarks on this clone: What it binds is not known.

Trimming pared 6 bases from V and 0 bases from J, leaving 9 bases between. The V gene's germline CDR1 is MGHRA and CDR2 YSYEKL. The CDR3 covers 14 residues. Time point given: week 5, during vaccination. Each vaccine dose was 300 ug of mutant IDH1 20-mer peptide, with topical imiquimod. The donors' diagnosis was new WHO grade 3 or 4 astrocytoma that was IDH1-mutant and ATRX-lost. The rearrangement uses TRBV4-1 and TRBJ1-3; D is uncertain. The TCR was taken from a man in his fifties or sixties with glioma. Sequenced material: PBMCs, taken from a glioma patient whose treatment included an IDH1 peptide vaccine. The CDR3 loop reads CASRSVISGNTIYF. DNA for the CDR3: TGCGCCAGCAGATCCGTGATCTCTGGAAACACCATATATTTT.